The 5 T cell receptor beta chains reported below all come from one sample, sequenced in a study of cytomegalovirus exposure and HLA in healthy donors. The study ran its PCR with 60 Vbeta and 13 Jbeta primers. Some clones are missing from TCRdb's copy, which holds only in-frame ones; the method was immunoSEQ multiplex PCR. The table includes 130,000 to 150,000 clones, almost 85% detected once. Sequencing input: PBMCs. Receptor source: a woman aged 60-75 years in good health and CMV-seropositive.

This rearrangement joins TRBV10-2 to TRBJ2-7, with 7 bases that match TRBD2. Trimming removed 8 bases from V and 0 bases from J; junction bases left unmatched: 13. This CDR3 comprises 16 residues. The germline V gene encodes CDR1 WSHSY and CDR2 SAAADI. The CDR3 protein is CASATFSGWSSYEQYF. The CDR3 DNA sequence: TGCGCCAGCGCCACCTTTAGCGGGTGGAGCTCCTACGAGCAGTACTTC.

V and J are TRBV5-1 and TRBJ1-2, with a possible D match to TRBD1 (5 bases). This CDR3 spans 12 amino acids. V was clipped by 7 bases and J by 4 bases, with 11 bases between them. The germline CDR1 and CDR2 sequences are SGHRS and YFSETQ. The CDR3 DNA follows: TGCGCCAGCGGGACGGAGGGCTATGGCTACACCTTC. Protein product: CASGTEGYGYTF.

The chain links TRBV2 to TRBJ2-3, with 14 bases aligning to TRBD2. This CDR3 has 15 residues. The J segment lost 4 bases and the V segment lost 5 bases, leaving 2 bases of the junction unmatched. Germline assignment: CDR1 SNHLY and CDR2 FYNNEI. Written as DNA, the CDR3 is TGTGCCAGCAGTAGACTAGCGGGAGGGCCAGATACGCAGTATTTT. Translating it yields CASSRLAGGPDTQYF.

V gene TRBV4-3 combines with J gene TRBJ2-7; D is uncertain. Looked up from germline, CDR1 is LGHNA and CDR2 is YSLEER. The CDR3 consists of 16 residues. V dropped 0 bases and J dropped 2 bases, with 14 bases sitting between them. In DNA form, the CDR3 reads TGCGCCAGCAGCCAAGAACACTCTCGGGTCACCTACGAGCAGTACTTC. The encoded protein is CASSQEHSRVTYEQYF.

This clone showed up just once. V usage is TRBV19 and J usage is TRBJ1-4; D is ambiguous. The CDR3 loop spans 14 amino acids. Germline-derived CDR1 and CDR2 are LNHDA and SQIVND (reference sequence). Trimming removed 9 bases from V and 0 bases from J, with 11 bases in between. CDR3: CASLSSATNEKLFF. The DNA of the CDR3 is TGTGCCAGCCTCTCCAGTGCAACTAATGAAAAACTGTTTTTT.